The clone carrying this T cell receptor (beta chain) was recorded many times. As yet, its antigen is unknown. Construction of the TCR beta libraries employed iRepertoire HTBI primers in conjunction with Arm-PCR of CDR3 regions. MiXCR, run by TCRdb on the multiplex PCR reads, gives a single entry per CDR3 protein. The top ten hold approximately 22% of the sample, which has 300,000 to 450,000 distinct CDR3 sequences, about 14% seen once. This entry comes from a study of regulatory T cells in long-lasting Graves disease. Background on the study: Antithyroid drugs had been taken by newly diagnosed Graves' patients for under 3 months. Study-level results: Because few samples were included, accuracy may have been lower.

Sample time point: newly diagnosed GD, antithyroid drugs for less than 3 months. There was RNA extracted from PBMCs, and the TCR library was made from it. Graves' disease was diagnosed by American Thyroid Association guidelines. Germline CDR1 is MNHEY and CDR2 is SMNVEV (reference sequence). The CDR3 length is 16 residues. Trimming took 6 bases from V and 2 from J, leaving 20 bases between them. This chain joins TRBV27 and TRBJ2-7; the D gene could be TRBD1 or TRBD2 (5 bases each). The input for sequencing was peripheral blood mononuclear cells (PBMCs), taken at new diagnosis, from a patient treated with antithyroid drugs. The TCR sequence derives from a female donor with Graves disease. The CDR3 nucleotides are TGTGCCAGCAGAGACCGGGACGGCATACCCACCTACGAGCAGTACTTC. This translates into CASRDRDGIPTYEQYF.